This T cell receptor beta chain stems from a study of blood T cell repertoires in COVID-19. Participants were aged about 18 to 100 years from about two dozen US areas. Some clones are missing from TCRdb's copy, which holds only in-frame ones; the method was immunoSEQ multiplex PCR. The profile shows some 220,000 clones, just over 85% of them singletons. This clone was seen at least ten times. J gave up 1 base and V 9 bases, and 7 bases lay outside the gene matches. The V gene's germline CDR1 is SGHNT and CDR2 YYREEE (reference sequence). This CDR3 has 14 residues. The chain combines TRBV5-4 with TRBJ1-5, with 7 bases aligning to TRBD1. The receptor was derived from a woman between 40 and 55 years old with acute COVID-19. Material: PBMCs or T cells enriched from blood (not recorded which). The CDR3 loop reads CATASGGSNQPQHF. Here the CDR3 DNA reads TGTGCCACTGCGTCAGGGGGAAGCAATCAGCCCCAGCATTTT.